This T cell receptor beta chain was observed in a study of cytomegalovirus exposure and HLA in healthy donors. CDR3 length: 15 residues. The trim removed 2 bases at V and 1 base at J, leaving 4 bases unmatched. In germline, CDR1 is MGHRA, CDR2 YSYEKL. Amplification used 60 Vbeta primers and 13 Jbeta primers. This table comes from immunoSEQ multiplex PCR, and its TCRdb copy is limited to in-frame clones, with some not included. The data contain just over 200,000 clones, more than 60% of them singletons. The sequencing input was PBMCs. The chain couples TRBV4-1 to TRBJ1-1; 7 positions agree with TRBD1. This TCR came from a man in his fifties in good health and CMV-seronegative. The CDR3 loop reads CASSQRQGENTEAFF. As DNA, the CDR3 is TGCGCCAGCAGCCAACGACAGGGAGAGAACACTGAAGCTTTCTTT.